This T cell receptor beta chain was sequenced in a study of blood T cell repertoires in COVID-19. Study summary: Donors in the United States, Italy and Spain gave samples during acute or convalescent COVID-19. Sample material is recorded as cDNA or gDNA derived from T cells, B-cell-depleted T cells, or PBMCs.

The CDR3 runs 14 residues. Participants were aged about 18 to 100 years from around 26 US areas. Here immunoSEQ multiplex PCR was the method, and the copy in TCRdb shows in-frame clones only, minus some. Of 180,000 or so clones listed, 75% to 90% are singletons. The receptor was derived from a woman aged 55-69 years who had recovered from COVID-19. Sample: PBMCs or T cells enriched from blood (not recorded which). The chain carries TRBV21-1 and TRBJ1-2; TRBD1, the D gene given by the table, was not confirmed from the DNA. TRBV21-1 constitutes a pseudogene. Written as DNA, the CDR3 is TGTGCCAGCAGCAAAGATGGCAGGGGGCCTGGCTACACCTTC. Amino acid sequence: CASSKDGRGPGYTF.